These 29 T cell receptor beta chains originate from one sample sequenced in a study of T cells after yellow fever vaccination. TCRdb reprocessed the 5' RACE reads with MiXCR, giving one entry per CDR3 protein. The profile covers hundreds of thousands of distinct CDR3 sequences, with around a sixth appearing a single time and around a sixth taken by the ten largest. Source: PBMCs, taken 4 to 5 days after the first yellow fever vaccination. The source is a man younger than 35 who received the YFV17D yellow fever vaccine.

V gene TRBV4-1 combines with J gene TRBJ1-5; 7 bases fit TRBD1. After removal of 1 base from V and 7 bases from J, the junction contained 16 bases not matched to a gene. The CDR3 has 18 residues. CDR1 and CDR2 (germline): MGHRA, YSYEKL. DNA of the CDR3: TGCGCCAGCAGCCAAGGTCTCCTCGACAGGGAGGGTGGACAGCCCCAGCATTTT. It codes for CASSQGLLDREGGQPQHF.

The V gene is TRBV10-3, the J gene TRBJ1-1, with D possibly being TRBD1 (6 bases). There are 13 residues in the CDR3. Germline V gene sequence: CDR1 ENHRY, CDR2 SYGVKD. V lost 2 bases to trimming and J lost 7 bases, with 11 bases between them. CDR3 in DNA: TGTGCCATCAGTGAGAGGGGGGGCCTTGAAGCTTTCTTT. Protein: CAISERGGLEAFF.

This clonotype was seen ten or more times. J is TRBJ2-5 and V is TRBV4-1; 8 bases agree with TRBD2. Per germline, CDR1 MGHRA and CDR2 YSYEKL. V lost 4 bases to trimming and J lost 3 bases; unmatched junction nucleotides: 1. This CDR3 has 13 amino acids. As DNA, the CDR3 is TGCGCCAGCAGCCCGGGACTAGAAGAGACCCAGTACTTC. Translated, it gives CASSPGLEETQYF.

The chain combines TRBV2 with TRBJ2-2, with a weak D call TRBD2 (5 bases). The CDR3 sequence is 16 residues long. Deletions cut 5 bases from V and 1 base from J, with 14 bases between. Germline V gene sequence: CDR1 SNHLY, CDR2 FYNNEI. The CDR3 loop is CASSTLAAMNTGELFF. In nucleotides, the CDR3 is TGTGCCAGCAGTACCCTAGCTGCGATGAACACCGGGGAGCTGTTTTTT.

This clonotype occurred a few times. The genes are TRBV3-1 and TRBJ2-7; TRBD1 matches 8 bases. This CDR3 comprises 14 residues. Trimming cost V 4 bases and J 3 bases; bases outside gene matches: 5. Germline loops: CDR1 LGHDT, CDR2 YNNKEL (reference sequence). CDR3 region: CASSRTGKFYEQYF. The CDR3 DNA sequence: TGTGCCAGCAGCCGGACAGGGAAGTTCTACGAGCAGTACTTC.

The chain carries TRBV6-1 and TRBJ1-6; D is possibly TRBD1 (6 bases). Trimming removed 6 bases at V and 13 bases at J, with 31 bases between. The CDR3 is 18 amino acids. The germline gives CDR1 MNHNS, CDR2 SASEGT. Here the CDR3 reads CASSHEPGPGGGGRPLHF. The DNA of the CDR3 is TGTGCCAGCAGCCACGAACCCGGCCCGGGGGGCGGCGGTCGGCCCCTCCACTTT.

About this clonotype itself: Here the CDR3 omits its conserved ending phenylalanine or tryptophan, so a read error is the likely source. V is TRBV11-2 and J is TRBJ2-5; 8 nucleotides align to TRBD2. The CDR3 sequence is 14 residues long. Trimming removed 1 base from V and 9 bases from J; junction bases left unmatched: 7. From germline, CDR1 is SGHAT and CDR2 FQNNGV. This chain's CDR3 is CASSLVGTRRAQYS. The CDR3, as DNA: TGTGCCAGCAGCTTAGTGGGGACTAGAAGGGCCCAGTACTCC.

The chain carries TRBV7-9 and TRBJ2-7, with D unclear. CDR1 is SEHNR, CDR2 FQNEAQ, per germline (reference sequence). This CDR3 comprises 12 residues. The V end lost 5 bases, the J end lost 2 bases, and 7 bases lay between the germline ends. CDR3 residues: CASSADTYEQYF. Here the CDR3 DNA reads TGTGCCAGCAGCGCCGACACCTACGAGCAGTACTTC.

In this sample, this clonotype turned up a few times. The chain links TRBV6-5 to TRBJ1-2, with D maybe TRBD1 (6 bases). CDR1 is MNHEY, CDR2 SVGAGI, per germline. Trimming left V 4 bases short and J 9 bases short, with 15 bases between. CDR3 length: 13 amino acids. CDR3 region: CASSSPPRGSYTF. CDR3 bases: TGTGCCAGCAGTTCGCCTCCCAGGGGTAGCTACACCTTC.

This chain connects TRBV7-2 to TRBJ1-1; D unresolved. V lost 1 base to trimming and J lost 8 bases, with 11 bases between them. The CDR3 has 13 amino acids. CDR1 SGHTA and CDR2 FQGNSA come from the germline V gene. CDR3 coding DNA: TGTGCCAGCAGCTTAGTTTCGGAGCGCGAAGCTTTCTTT. Amino acids: CASSLVSEREAFF.

This clonotype was counted only a few times. The rearrangement uses TRBV7-2 and TRBJ1-1, with D perhaps TRBD1 (6 bases). The V and J ends lost 5 bases and 1 base respectively, with 14 bases between them. Germline CDR1 reads SGHTA; CDR2 reads FQGNSA. The CDR3 extends over 15 amino acids. Here the CDR3 reads CASSRTVSRNTEAFF. The CDR3 DNA reads as TGTGCCAGCAGCCGGACAGTTAGTCGGAACACTGAAGCTTTCTTT.

This sequence joins TRBV30 and TRBJ2-5; possible D gene TRBD1, 6 bases. V shed 0 bases and J shed 0 bases, with 14 bases lying between them. There are 16 residues in the CDR3. Germline V gene lookup returns CDR1 GTSNPN and CDR2 SVGIG (reference sequence). CDR3 residues: CAWSVGTLQDQETQYF. Written as DNA, the CDR3 is TGTGCCTGGAGTGTGGGGACACTTCAGGACCAAGAGACCCAGTACTTC.

This clonotype showed up just a few times. This chain joins TRBV12-3 or TRBV12-4 and TRBJ2-5; no clear D gene. The CDR3 is 11 amino acids. Trimming left V 9 bases short and J 4 bases short, with 9 bases between. The CDR3 DNA is TGTGCCAGTGGTTGGGGAGAGACCCAGTACTTC. Amino acid sequence: CASGWGETQYF.

This chain links TRBV6-2 or TRBV6-3 with TRBJ2-3; TRBD2 matches at 13 bases. The ends lost 3 bases at V and 0 bases at J; junction bases unmatched: 9. The CDR3 covers 19 residues. Germline V CDR1 and CDR2: MNHEY, SVGEGT. CDR3 sequence (DNA): TGTGCCAGCAGTTATCCCGGGACTAGCGGGGTTCTTAGCACAGATACGCAGTATTTT. Amino acids: CASSYPGTSGVLSTDTQYF.

In its sample, this clonotype was seen a few times. This chain joins TRBV12-3 or TRBV12-4 and TRBJ2-1; tentatively, D is TRBD1 (6 bases). The ends were cut back, 6 bases at V and 7 bases at J, with 10 bases in the middle. The CDR3 length is 12 residues. DNA for the CDR3: TGTGCCAGCAGCATGCAGGGGAATGAGCAGTTCTTC. Amino acids: CASSMQGNEQFF.

The chain joins TRBV4-1 to TRBJ2-5; TRBD2 matches at 10 bases. Germline CDR1 is MGHRA and CDR2 is YSYEKL. The CDR3 has 15 amino acids. V shed 5 bases and J 1 base; nucleotides not matched to a gene: 4. The CDR3 region has the DNA TGCGCCAGCAGCGCTCGGACTAGCGGCCAAGAGACCCAGTACTTC. Encoded protein: CASSARTSGQETQYF.

Only a few counts were recorded for this clonotype. V usage is TRBV6-1 and J usage is TRBJ2-3, with D perhaps TRBD2 (7 bases). Germline V gives CDR1 MNHNS, CDR2 SASEGT. This CDR3 contains 14 residues. CDR3 sequence: CATGKRGHTDTQYF. The CDR3 nucleotides are TGTGCTACAGGCAAGCGGGGACACACAGATACGCAGTATTTT.

This clonotype was counted between two and nine times. This rearrangement joins TRBV5-1 to TRBJ1-6, with 9 nucleotides matching TRBD1. CDR3 length equals 17 residues. J gave up 3 bases and V 0 bases, and 4 bases lay outside the gene matches. Germline V gene sequence: CDR1 SGHRS, CDR2 YFSETQ. The CDR3 loop reads CASSLATGGNYNSPLHF. The CDR3 nucleotides are TGCGCCAGCAGCTTGGCCACAGGGGGCAACTATAATTCACCCCTCCACTTT.

The V gene is TRBV4-1, the J gene TRBJ2-7; D uncertain. The CDR3 runs to 16 residues. V dropped 1 base and J dropped 1 base, with 14 bases sitting between them. CDR1 is MGHRA, CDR2 YSYEKL, per germline. The CDR3 DNA is TGCGCCAGCAGCCAAGGGCATAGGCAGGCTTCCTACGAGCAGTACTTC. The encoded protein is CASSQGHRQASYEQYF.

Only a few counts were recorded for this clonotype. This chain links TRBV27 with TRBJ2-5; 9 nucleotides agree with TRBD2. With V trimmed by 2 bases and J by 5 bases, 9 bases remained unmatched. This CDR3 comprises 16 residues. Germline CDR1 reads MNHEY; CDR2 reads SMNVEV (reference sequence). CDR3 protein: CASSLEAGGPWETQYF. Written as DNA, the CDR3 is TGTGCCAGCAGTTTAGAGGCGGGGGGGCCCTGGGAGACCCAGTACTTC.

The chain combines TRBV27 with TRBJ1-1; D is uncertain. The CDR3 is 13 amino acids. CDR1 is MNHEY and CDR2 is SMNVEV in the germline V gene (reference sequence). V lost 5 bases and J 3 bases, leaving 10 bases between the germline ends. The CDR3 region has the DNA TGTGCCAGCAGTGGACTGCTAGACACTGAAGCTTTCTTT. Protein sequence: CASSGLLDTEAFF.

This clonotype was seen a few times. This chain joins TRBV5-1 and TRBJ2-7, with D hard to call. The V and J ends lost 0 bases and 5 bases respectively, with 12 bases between them. The germline V gene encodes CDR1 SGHRS and CDR2 YFSETQ. CDR3 size: 14 residues. CDR3 protein: CASSLGPRTDEQYF. CDR3 in DNA: TGCGCCAGCAGCTTGGGCCCACGTACGGACGAGCAGTACTTC.

CDR3 sequence (DNA): TGCAGTGCTAGGACATCTGGAAACACCATATATTTT. This sequence encodes CSARTSGNTIYF. The V call is TRBV20-1, the J call TRBJ1-3; D is ambiguous. The CDR3 covers 12 residues. Germline V lookup: CDR1 DFQATT, CDR2 SNEGSKA (reference sequence). With 3 bases removed from V and 1 base from J, the gap between germline ends came to 4 bases.

The chain carries TRBV5-1 and TRBJ2-4, with a weak D call TRBD1 (6 bases). The CDR3 length is 16 residues. With 2 bases removed from V and 3 bases from J, the gap between germline ends came to 15 bases. Germline lookup yields CDR1 SGHRS and CDR2 YFSETQ. The CDR3 loop is CASSFDQGWGKNIQYF. The CDR3 region has the DNA TGCGCCAGCAGCTTTGATCAGGGGTGGGGCAAAAACATTCAGTACTTC.

The chain links TRBV6-6 to TRBJ1-5; no firm D call. V lost 8 bases and J lost 7, with 15 bases in between. The germline gives CDR1 MNHNY, CDR2 SVGAGI (reference sequence). The CDR3 consists of 13 residues. The CDR3 sequence: CASGPYGGQPQHF. The CDR3 DNA sequence: TGTGCCAGCGGTCCTTATGGAGGGCAGCCCCAGCATTTT.

This chain links TRBV7-8 with TRBJ2-2; tentatively, D is TRBD1 or TRBD2 (5 bases each). Trimming cost V 5 bases and J 5 bases, with 15 bases left between them. This CDR3 region has 15 residues. Germline lookup yields CDR1 SGHVS and CDR2 FQNEAQ. The CDR3 DNA reads as TGTGCCAGCAGCATCAGGGAGAGGCAGACCGGGGAGCTGTTTTTT. Translating it yields CASSIRERQTGELFF.

This clonotype was detected a few times. This sequence joins TRBV9 and TRBJ2-7; D is possibly TRBD1 (6 bases). Trimming shortened V by 2 bases and J by 6 bases, and 9 bases separated the two germline ends. The CDR3 runs 12 residues. Germline V gene lookup returns CDR1 SGDLS and CDR2 YYNGEE. The CDR3 loop reads CASSVDSLEQYF. In DNA, the CDR3 is TGTGCCAGCAGCGTGGACAGCCTCGAGCAGTACTTC.

This clonotype has ten or more counts. The chain carries TRBV18 and TRBJ2-1; TRBD2 matches at 8 bases. Germline lookup yields CDR1 KGHSH and CDR2 LQKENI. CDR3 size: 15 residues. V dropped 8 bases and J dropped 6; count of bases not matched to a gene: 12. The CDR3 region is CASSPPGLAGNEQFF. DNA of the CDR3: TGTGCCAGCAGCCCTCCCGGACTAGCTGGCAATGAGCAGTTCTTC. The complete variable domain, with remaining parts taken from reference TRBV18 and TRBJ2-1, reads NAGVMQNPRHLVRRRGQEARLRCSPMKGHSHVYWYRQLPEEGLKFMVYLQKENIIDESGMPKERFSAEFPKEGPSILRIQQVVRGDSAAYFCASSPPGLAGNEQFFGPGTRLTVL.

This clonotype came up a few times. The chain has TRBV5-5 and TRBJ1-2, with D possibly TRBD1 on 5 matching bases. Per germline, CDR1 SGHKS and CDR2 YYEKEE (reference sequence). Trimming removed 0 bases from V and 4 bases from J, with 13 bases in between. CDR3 length equals 15 residues. The CDR3 is CASSLAGTQSYGYTF. DNA for the CDR3: TGTGCCAGCAGCTTGGCGGGGACTCAAAGCTATGGCTACACCTTC. The whole variable domain, remainder taken from reference TRBV5-5 and TRBJ1-2, is DAGVTQSPTHLIKTRGQQVTLRCSPISGHKSVSWYQQVLGQGPQFIFQYYEKEERGRGNFPDRFSARQFPNYSSELNVNALLLGDSALYLCASSLAGTQSYGYTFGSGTRLTVV.